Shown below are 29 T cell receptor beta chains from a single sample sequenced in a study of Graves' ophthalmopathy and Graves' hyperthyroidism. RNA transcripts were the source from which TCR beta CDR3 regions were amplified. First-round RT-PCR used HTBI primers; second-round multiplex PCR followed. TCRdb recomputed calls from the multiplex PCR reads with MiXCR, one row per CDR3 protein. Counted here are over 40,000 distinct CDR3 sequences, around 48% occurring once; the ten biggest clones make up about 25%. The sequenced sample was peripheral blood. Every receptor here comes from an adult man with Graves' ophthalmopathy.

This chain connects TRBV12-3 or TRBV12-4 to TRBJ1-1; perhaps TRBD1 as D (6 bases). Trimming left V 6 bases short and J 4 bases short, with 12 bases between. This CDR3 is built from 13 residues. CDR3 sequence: CASSKTGRTEAFF. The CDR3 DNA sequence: TGTGCCAGCAGCAAAACAGGGCGCACTGAAGCTTTCTTT.

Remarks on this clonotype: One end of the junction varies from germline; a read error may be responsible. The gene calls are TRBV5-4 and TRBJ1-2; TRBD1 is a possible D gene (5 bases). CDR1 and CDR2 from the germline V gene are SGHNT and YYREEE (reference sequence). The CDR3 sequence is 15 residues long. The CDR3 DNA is TGTGCCAGCAGCTTGGAAGGACAAGCTAACAATGGCTACACCTTC. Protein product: CASSLEGQANNGYTF.

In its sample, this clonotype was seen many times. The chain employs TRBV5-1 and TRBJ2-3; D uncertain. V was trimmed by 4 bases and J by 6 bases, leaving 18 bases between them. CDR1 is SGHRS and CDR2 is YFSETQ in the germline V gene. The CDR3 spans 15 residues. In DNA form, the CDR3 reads TGCGCCAGCAGCCCTACAAAACGTCGGGCGGATACGCAGTATTTT. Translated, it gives CASSPTKRRADTQYF.

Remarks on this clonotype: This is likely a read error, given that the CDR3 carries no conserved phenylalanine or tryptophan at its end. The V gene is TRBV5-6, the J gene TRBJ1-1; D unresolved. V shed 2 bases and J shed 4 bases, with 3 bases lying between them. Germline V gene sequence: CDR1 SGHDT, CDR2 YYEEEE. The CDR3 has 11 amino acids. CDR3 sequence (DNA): TGTGCCAGCAGCTTAAGCACTGAAGCTTTCTTG. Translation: CASSLSTEAFL.

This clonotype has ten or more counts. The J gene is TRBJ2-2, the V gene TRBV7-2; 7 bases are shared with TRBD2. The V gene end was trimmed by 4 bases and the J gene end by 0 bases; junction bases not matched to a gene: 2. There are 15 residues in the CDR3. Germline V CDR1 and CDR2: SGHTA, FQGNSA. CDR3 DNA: TGTGCCAGCAGCTGGAGCGGGACGAACACCGGGGAGCTGTTTTTT. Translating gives CASSWSGTNTGELFF.

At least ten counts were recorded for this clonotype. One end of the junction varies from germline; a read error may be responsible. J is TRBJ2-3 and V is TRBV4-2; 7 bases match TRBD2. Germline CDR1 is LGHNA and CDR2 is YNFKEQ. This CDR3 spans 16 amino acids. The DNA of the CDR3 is TGTGCCAGCAGCCGGGCGGAGACTAGCCGCACGGATACGCAGTATTTT. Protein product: CASSRAETSRTDTQYF.

The CDR3 coding sequence is TGCAGTGCGCCGGGACAGAAACACAATGAGCAGTTCTTC. This sequence encodes CSAPGQKHNEQFF. The V gene is TRBV20-1, the J gene TRBJ2-1; 7 bases map to TRBD1. The J segment lost 5 bases and the V segment lost 6 bases, leaving 7 bases of the junction unmatched. Germline V gene lookup returns CDR1 DFQATT and CDR2 SNEGSKA (reference sequence). The CDR3 spans 13 residues.

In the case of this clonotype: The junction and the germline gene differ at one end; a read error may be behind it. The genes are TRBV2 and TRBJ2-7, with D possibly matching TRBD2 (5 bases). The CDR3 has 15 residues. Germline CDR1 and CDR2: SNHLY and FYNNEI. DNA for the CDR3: TGTACCAGCTGCCCGAGGGCTAGTGGGATCTACGAGCAGTACTTC. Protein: CTSCPRASGIYEQYF.

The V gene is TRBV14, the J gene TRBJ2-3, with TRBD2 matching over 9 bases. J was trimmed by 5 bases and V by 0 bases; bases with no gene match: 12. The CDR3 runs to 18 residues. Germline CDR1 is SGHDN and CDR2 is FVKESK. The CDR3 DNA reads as TGTGCCAGCAGCCAAGATTGGGCTAGCGGGGTGGTGCGAGATACGCAGTATTTT. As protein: CASSQDWASGVVRDTQYF.

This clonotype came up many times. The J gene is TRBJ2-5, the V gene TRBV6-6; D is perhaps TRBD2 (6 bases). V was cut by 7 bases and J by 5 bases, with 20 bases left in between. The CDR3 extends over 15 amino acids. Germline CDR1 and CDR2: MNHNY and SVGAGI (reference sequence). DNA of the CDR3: TGTGCCAGCATTTCCCCCCGCCTAGGAGGGGAGACCCAGTACTTC. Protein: CASISPRLGGETQYF.

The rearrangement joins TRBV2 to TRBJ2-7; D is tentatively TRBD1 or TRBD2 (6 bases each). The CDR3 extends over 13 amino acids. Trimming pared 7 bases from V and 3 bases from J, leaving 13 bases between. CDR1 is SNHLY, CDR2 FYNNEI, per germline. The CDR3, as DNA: TGTGCCAGCAAGGGGGACTTTATCTACGAGCAGTACTTC. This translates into CASKGDFIYEQYF.

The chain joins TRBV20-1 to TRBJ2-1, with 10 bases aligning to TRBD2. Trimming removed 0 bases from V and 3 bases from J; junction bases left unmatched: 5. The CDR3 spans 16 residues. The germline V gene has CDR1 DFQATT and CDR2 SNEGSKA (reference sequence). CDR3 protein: CSARDALAGLYNEQFF. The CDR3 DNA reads TGCAGTGCTAGAGACGCACTAGCGGGACTCTACAATGAGCAGTTCTTC.

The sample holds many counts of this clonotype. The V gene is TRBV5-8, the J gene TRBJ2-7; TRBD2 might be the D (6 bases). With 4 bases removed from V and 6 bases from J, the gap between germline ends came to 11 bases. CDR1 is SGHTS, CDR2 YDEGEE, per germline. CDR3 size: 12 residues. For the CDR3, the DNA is TGTGCCAGCAGCCAATTCGGGAGCGAGCAGTACTTC. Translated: CASSQFGSEQYF.

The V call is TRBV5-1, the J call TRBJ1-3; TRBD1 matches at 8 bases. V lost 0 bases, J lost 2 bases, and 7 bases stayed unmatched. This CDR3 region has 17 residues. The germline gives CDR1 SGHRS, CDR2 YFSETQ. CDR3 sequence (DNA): TGCGCCAGCAGCTTGGCGCCAGGGGGCAGGCCTGGAAACACCATATATTTT. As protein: CASSLAPGGRPGNTIYF.

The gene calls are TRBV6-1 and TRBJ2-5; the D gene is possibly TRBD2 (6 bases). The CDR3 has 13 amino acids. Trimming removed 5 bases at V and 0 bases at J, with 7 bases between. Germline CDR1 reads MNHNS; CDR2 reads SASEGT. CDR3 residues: CASSRDYQETQYF. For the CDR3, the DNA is TGTGCCAGCAGTAGGGACTACCAAGAGACCCAGTACTTC.

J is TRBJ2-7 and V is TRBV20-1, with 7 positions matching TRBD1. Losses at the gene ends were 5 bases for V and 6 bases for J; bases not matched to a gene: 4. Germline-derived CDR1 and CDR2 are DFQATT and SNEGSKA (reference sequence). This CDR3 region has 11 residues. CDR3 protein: CSASDRVEQYF. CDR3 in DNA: TGCAGTGCTTCCGACAGGGTCGAGCAGTACTTC.

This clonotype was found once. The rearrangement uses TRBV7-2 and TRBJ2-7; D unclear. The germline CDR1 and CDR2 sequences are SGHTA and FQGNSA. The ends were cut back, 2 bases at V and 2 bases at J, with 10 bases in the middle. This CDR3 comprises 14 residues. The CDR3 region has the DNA TGTGCCAGCAGCTTAAGCTCAGGCGCCTACGAGCAGTACTTC. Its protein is CASSLSSGAYEQYF.

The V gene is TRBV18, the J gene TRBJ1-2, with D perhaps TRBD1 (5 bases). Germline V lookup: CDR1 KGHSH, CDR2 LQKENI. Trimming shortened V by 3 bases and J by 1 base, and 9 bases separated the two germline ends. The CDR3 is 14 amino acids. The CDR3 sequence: CASSPRVGNYGYTF. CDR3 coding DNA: TGTGCCAGCTCACCCAGGGTGGGTAACTATGGCTACACCTTC.

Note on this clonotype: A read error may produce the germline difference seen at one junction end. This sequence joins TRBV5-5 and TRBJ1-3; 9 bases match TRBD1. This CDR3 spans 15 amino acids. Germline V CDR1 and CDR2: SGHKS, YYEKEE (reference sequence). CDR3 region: CAGSGPGTGRRTIYF. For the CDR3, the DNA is TGTGCCGGCAGCGGTCCCGGGACAGGGAGACGCACCATATATTTT.

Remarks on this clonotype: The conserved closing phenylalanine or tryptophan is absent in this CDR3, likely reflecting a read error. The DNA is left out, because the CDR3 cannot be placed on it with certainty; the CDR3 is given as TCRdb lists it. The CDR3 spells CASSHEGQGFY. V and J are TRBV14 and TRBJ1-1; the table's TRBD1 call for D was not verified on the DNA. The CDR3 is 11 residues long, counting both termini. The germline CDR1 and CDR2 sequences are SGHDN and FVKESK.

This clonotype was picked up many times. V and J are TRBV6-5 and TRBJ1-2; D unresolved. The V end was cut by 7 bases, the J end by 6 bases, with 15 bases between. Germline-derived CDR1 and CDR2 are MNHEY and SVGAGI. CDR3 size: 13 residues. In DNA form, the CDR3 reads TGTGCCAGCAAGGGTCCGATAGTAGATGGCTACACCTTC. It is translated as CASKGPIVDGYTF.

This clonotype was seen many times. CDR3 residues: CASSPSSGFPGNTIYF. DNA of the CDR3: TGTGCCAGCAGCCCTTCATCAGGGTTCCCTGGAAACACCATATATTTT. This chain connects TRBV9 to TRBJ1-3, with D possibly TRBD1 on 5 matching bases. The V gene lost 4 bases and the J gene lost 2 bases, with 16 bases spanning the gap. The CDR3 runs to 16 residues. Germline values: CDR1 SGDLS, CDR2 YYNGEE.

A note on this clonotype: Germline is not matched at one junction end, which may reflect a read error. CDR3 in DNA: TGTGCCAGCAACATAGCGCTGGAGATCCAGTACTTC. It codes for CASNIALEIQYF. The chain links TRBV2 to TRBJ2-5; maybe TRBD2 (5 bases). CDR1 and CDR2 from the germline V gene are SNHLY and FYNNEI. The CDR3 extends over 12 amino acids.

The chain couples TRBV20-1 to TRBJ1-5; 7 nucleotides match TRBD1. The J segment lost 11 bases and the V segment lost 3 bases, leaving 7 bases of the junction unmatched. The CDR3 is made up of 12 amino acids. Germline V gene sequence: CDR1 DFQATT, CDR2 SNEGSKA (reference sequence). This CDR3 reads CSARTGPGTQHF. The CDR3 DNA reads TGCAGTGCTAGGACAGGGCCAGGGACCCAGCATTTT.

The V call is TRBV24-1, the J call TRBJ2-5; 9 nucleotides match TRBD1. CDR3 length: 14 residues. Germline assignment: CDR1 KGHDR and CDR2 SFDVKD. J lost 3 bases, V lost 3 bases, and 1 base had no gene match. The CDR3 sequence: CATSDGQGKETQYF. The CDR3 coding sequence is TGTGCCACCAGTGATGGACAGGGGAAAGAGACCCAGTACTTC.

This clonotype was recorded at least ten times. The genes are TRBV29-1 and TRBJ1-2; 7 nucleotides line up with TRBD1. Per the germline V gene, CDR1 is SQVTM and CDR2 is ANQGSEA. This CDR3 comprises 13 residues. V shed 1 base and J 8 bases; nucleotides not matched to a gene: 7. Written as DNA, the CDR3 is TGCAGCGTTGAAGGACAGGGTCCCGGGGGCTACACCTTC. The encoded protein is CSVEGQGPGGYTF.

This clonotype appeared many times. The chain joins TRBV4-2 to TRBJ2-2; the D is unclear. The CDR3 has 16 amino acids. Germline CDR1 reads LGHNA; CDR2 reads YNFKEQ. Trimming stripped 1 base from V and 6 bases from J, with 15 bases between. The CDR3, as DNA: TGTGCCAGCAGCCAAGGACCGGCCAGAGGCGCCGGGGAGCTGTTTTTT. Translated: CASSQGPARGAGELFF.

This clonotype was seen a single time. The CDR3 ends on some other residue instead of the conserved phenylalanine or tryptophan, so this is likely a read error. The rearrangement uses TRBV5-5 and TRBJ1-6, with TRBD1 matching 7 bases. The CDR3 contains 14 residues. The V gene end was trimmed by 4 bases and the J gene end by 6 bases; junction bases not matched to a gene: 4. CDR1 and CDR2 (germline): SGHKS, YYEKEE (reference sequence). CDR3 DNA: TGTGCCAGCAGCGTCGACAGGGCTAATTCACCCCTCCACCTT. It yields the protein CASSVDRANSPLHL.

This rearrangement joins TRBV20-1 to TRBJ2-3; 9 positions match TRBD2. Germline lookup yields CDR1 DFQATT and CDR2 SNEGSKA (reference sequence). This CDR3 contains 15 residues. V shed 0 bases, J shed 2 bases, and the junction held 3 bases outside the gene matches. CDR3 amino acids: CSARDTSGHTDTQYF. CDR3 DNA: TGCAGTGCTAGAGATACTAGCGGGCACACAGATACGCAGTATTTT.